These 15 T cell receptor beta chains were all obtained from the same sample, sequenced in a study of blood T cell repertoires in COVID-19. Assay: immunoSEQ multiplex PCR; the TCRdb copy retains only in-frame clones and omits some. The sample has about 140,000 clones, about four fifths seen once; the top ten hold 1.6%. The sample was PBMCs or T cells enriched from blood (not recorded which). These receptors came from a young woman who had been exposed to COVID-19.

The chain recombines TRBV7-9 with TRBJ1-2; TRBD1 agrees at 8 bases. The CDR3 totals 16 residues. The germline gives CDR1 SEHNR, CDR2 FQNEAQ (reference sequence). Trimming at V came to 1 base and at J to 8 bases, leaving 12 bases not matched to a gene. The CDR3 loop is CASSLGTGDGTGGYTF. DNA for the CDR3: TGTGCCAGCAGCTTAGGAACAGGGGACGGGACAGGCGGCTACACCTTC.

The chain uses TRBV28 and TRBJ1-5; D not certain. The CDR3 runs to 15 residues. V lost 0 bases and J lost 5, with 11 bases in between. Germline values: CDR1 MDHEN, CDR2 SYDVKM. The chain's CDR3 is CASSLWTSNHQPQHF. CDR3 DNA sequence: TGTGCCAGCAGTTTATGGACAAGCAATCATCAGCCCCAGCATTTT.

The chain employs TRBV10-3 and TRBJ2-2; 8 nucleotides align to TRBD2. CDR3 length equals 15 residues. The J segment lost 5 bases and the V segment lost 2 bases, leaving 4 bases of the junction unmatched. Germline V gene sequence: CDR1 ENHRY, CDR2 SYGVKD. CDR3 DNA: TGTGCCATCAGTGAGGGAGCGGGAGCTACCGGGGAGCTGTTTTTT. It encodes CAISEGAGATGELFF.

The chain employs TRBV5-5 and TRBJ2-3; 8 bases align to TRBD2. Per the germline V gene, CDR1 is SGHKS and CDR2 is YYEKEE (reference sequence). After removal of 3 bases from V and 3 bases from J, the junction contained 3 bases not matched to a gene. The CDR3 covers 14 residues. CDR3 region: CASSSSSGTDTQYF. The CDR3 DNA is TGTGCCAGCAGCTCTTCTAGCGGGACAGATACGCAGTATTTT.

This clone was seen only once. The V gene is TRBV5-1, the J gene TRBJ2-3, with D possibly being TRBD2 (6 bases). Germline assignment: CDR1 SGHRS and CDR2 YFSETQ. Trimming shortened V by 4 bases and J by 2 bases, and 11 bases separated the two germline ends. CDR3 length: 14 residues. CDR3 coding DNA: TGCGCCAGCAGCGGCGGCGGGGCCACAGATACGCAGTATTTT. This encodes CASSGGGATDTQYF.

DNA of the CDR3: TGCGCCAGCAGCTTGGTATCCGGCCAAGGAGCGGGAGGTTTGGAGCAGTTCTTC. Protein sequence: CASSLVSGQGAGGLEQFF. The chain combines TRBV5-1 with TRBJ2-1; 9 bases agree with TRBD2. Germline V gene lookup returns CDR1 SGHRS and CDR2 YFSETQ. The trim removed 0 bases at V and 10 bases at J, leaving 17 bases unmatched. CDR3 length: 18 amino acids.

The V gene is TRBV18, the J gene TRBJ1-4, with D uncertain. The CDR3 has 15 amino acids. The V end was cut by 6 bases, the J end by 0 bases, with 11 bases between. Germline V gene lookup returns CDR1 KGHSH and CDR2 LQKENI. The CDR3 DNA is TGTGCCAGCTCTCCTCGTGCGGCAACTAATGAAAAACTGTTTTTT. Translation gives CASSPRAATNEKLFF.

The CDR3 DNA is TGTGCCAGCAGTGAGAGGACTAGCGGGAGGTTTGGCAATGAGCAGTTCTTC. Encoded protein: CASSERTSGRFGNEQFF. This chain links TRBV27 with TRBJ2-1, with TRBD2 identical over 14 bases. Germline assignment: CDR1 MNHEY and CDR2 SMNVEV (reference sequence). This CDR3 contains 17 residues. V was clipped by 5 bases and J by 6 bases; unmatched bases: 9.

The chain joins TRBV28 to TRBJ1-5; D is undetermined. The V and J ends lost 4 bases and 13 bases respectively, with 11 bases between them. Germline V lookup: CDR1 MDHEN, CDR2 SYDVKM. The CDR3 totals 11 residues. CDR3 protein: CASSSGVGQHF. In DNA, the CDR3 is TGTGCCAGCAGTTCGGGAGTGGGTCAGCATTTT.

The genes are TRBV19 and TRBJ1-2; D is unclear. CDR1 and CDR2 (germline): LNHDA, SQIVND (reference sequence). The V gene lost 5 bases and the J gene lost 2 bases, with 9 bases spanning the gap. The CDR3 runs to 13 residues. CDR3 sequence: CASSPVWNYGYTF. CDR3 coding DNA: TGTGCCAGTAGTCCGGTTTGGAACTATGGCTACACCTTC.

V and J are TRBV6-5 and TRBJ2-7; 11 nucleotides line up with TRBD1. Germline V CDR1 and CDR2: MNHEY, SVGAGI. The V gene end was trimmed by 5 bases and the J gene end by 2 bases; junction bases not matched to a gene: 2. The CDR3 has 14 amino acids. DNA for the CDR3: TGTGCCAGCAGTATGGGACAGGGGGCCTACGAGCAGTACTTC. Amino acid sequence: CASSMGQGAYEQYF.

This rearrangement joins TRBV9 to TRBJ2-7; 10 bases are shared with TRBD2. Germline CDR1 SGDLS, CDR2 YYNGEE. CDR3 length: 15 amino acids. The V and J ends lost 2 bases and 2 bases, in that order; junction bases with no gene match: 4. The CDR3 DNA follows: TGTGCCAGCAGCGTGTCTAGCGGGAGTGCCTACGAGCAGTACTTC. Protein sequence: CASSVSSGSAYEQYF.

In DNA, the CDR3 is TGTGCCAGCAGTTTATCCGGGGGGATAGCTGAAAAACTGTTTTTT. Amino acid sequence: CASSLSGGIAEKLFF. The J gene is TRBJ1-4, the V gene TRBV28, with a possible D match to TRBD1 (5 bases). This CDR3 has 15 residues. The germline CDR1 and CDR2 sequences are MDHEN and SYDVKM. V shed 1 base and J shed 7 bases, with 13 bases lying between them.

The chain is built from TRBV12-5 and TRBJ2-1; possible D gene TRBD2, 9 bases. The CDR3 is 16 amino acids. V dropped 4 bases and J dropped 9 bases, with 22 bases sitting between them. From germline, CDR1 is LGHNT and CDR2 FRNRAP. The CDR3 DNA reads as TGTGCTAGTGGTTCGCGGACAGGGCCAGCGGGAGGTGAGCAGTTCTTC. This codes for CASGSRTGPAGGEQFF.

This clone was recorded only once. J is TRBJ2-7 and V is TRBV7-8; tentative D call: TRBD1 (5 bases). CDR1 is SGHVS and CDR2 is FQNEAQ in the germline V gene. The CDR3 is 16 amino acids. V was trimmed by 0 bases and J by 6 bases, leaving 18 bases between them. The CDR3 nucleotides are TGTGCCAGCAGCTTAGCCAGGGTTGTAGGGCCAGGCGAGCAGTACTTC. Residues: CASSLARVVGPGEQYF.